This entry lists 10 T cell receptor beta chains sequenced from one sample in a study of monozygotic twins with inflammatory bowel disease. One entry per CDR3 protein, without DNA, is what TCRdb gives after re-calling the 5' RACE reads. The ten top clones account for just over 2.5%, within a sample of about 380,000 distinct CDR3 sequences. Input material: blood. Receptor source: a human donor with ulcerative colitis or Crohn's disease, or a healthy co-twin of an affected twin (not recorded which).

This chain uses TRBV2 with TRBJ2-7; TCRdb's assignment of TRBD1 cannot be checked, as there is no DNA. The CDR3 has 16 amino acids. CDR1 and CDR2 from the germline V gene are SNHLY and FYNNEI. The CDR3 sequence: CASSEWERGDSYEQYF.

V usage is TRBV7-2 and J usage is TRBJ1-2. Germline V gene data show CDR1 as SGHTA and CDR2 as FQGNSA. The CDR3 length is 17 residues. This chain's CDR3 is CASSLLSGARGDYGYTF. Based on the CDR3 plus reference TRBV7-2 and TRBJ1-2, the full variable domain is GAGVSQSPSNKVTEKGKDVELRCDPISGHTALYWYRQSLGQGLEFLIYFQGNSAPDKSGLPSDRFSAERTGGSVSTLTIQRTQQEDSAVYLCASSLLSGARGDYGYTFGSGTRLTVV.

This chain connects TRBV9 to TRBJ2-7; with no DNA, the TCRdb D assignment of TRBD1 cannot be verified. Germline-derived CDR1 and CDR2 are SGDLS and YYNGEE. This CDR3 comprises 12 residues. CDR3 sequence reads: CASSVGGDEQYF.

The chain links TRBV4-3 to TRBJ2-7. Germline CDR1 and CDR2: LGHNA and YSLEER. The length of the CDR3 is 16 residues. The CDR3: CASSQDRDLSSYEQYF.

The chain combines TRBV11-2 with TRBJ2-5; the TCRdb call, TRBD2, lacks DNA for checking. Germline loops: CDR1 SGHAT, CDR2 FQNNGV. The CDR3 spans 18 residues. This chain's CDR3 is CASSPRTSGGPLQETQYF. The variable domain in full, completed from reference TRBV11-2 and TRBJ2-5, reads EAGVAQSPRYKIIEKRQSVAFWCNPISGHATLYWYQQILGQGPKLLIQFQNNGVVDDSQLPKDRFSAERLKGVDSTLKIQPAKLEDSAVYLCASSPRTSGGPLQETQYFGPGTRLLVL.

This sequence joins TRBV20-1 and TRBJ2-1; TCRdb outputs TRBD2, but without DNA this stays unchecked. This CDR3 is built from 14 residues. Germline CDR1 is DFQATT and CDR2 is SNEGSKA (reference sequence). CDR3: CSAAGGASQNEQFF.

This chain joins TRBV4-3 and TRBJ2-3; TCRdb reports TRBD2, a call that lacks DNA to check it against. CDR3 size: 16 residues. CDR1 is LGHNA, CDR2 YSLEER, per germline. The CDR3 sequence: CASSQAGTSGTDTQYF.

This chain connects TRBV28 to TRBJ1-4; TCRdb gives TRBD1 as the D gene, but with no DNA this cannot be confirmed. The CDR3 length is 13 residues. Germline V gene sequence: CDR1 MDHEN, CDR2 SYDVKM. The CDR3 sequence: CASSFPLGEKLFF.

This chain connects TRBV7-3 to TRBJ1-1; checking the TCRdb D call of TRBD1 is not possible without DNA. Germline V gene lookup returns CDR1 SGHTA and CDR2 FQGTGA. CDR3 length: 15 residues. The CDR3 loop reads CASSLTPLGDTEAFF.

The chain links TRBV7-2 to TRBJ2-2. Germline-derived CDR1 and CDR2 are SGHTA and FQGNSA. This CDR3 is built from 11 residues. The CDR3 protein is CASSLAWELFF.